What follows describes a single T cell receptor (beta chain). Antigen specificity is unknown. This entry comes from a study of cytomegalovirus exposure and HLA in healthy donors. This CDR3 has 17 residues. Trimming left V 1 base short and J 2 bases short, with 15 bases between. Germline V lookup: CDR1 MDHEN, CDR2 SYDVKM. Vbeta (60) and Jbeta (13) primers were used in the PCR. TCRdb's table, derived via immunoSEQ multiplex PCR, lists solely in-frame clones and lacks some. The table records approximately 140,000 clones, 76% of them present only once. Regarding the study as a whole: In a later analysis, TCR beta V- and J-gene trimming was associated with a missense DCLRE1C variant. Some public TCRs appeared in many individuals, while most sequences were rare.

The gene calls are TRBV28 and TRBJ1-5, with TRBD1 as a possible D gene (5 bases). Sequences were obtained from PBMCs. The sequence was collected from a man aged 40-49 years in good health and CMV-seronegative. The CDR3 nucleotides are TGTGCCAGCAGTTTATTCTCAGGGTCGTACGGCAATCAGCCCCAGCATTTT. Translation: CASSLFSGSYGNQPQHF.